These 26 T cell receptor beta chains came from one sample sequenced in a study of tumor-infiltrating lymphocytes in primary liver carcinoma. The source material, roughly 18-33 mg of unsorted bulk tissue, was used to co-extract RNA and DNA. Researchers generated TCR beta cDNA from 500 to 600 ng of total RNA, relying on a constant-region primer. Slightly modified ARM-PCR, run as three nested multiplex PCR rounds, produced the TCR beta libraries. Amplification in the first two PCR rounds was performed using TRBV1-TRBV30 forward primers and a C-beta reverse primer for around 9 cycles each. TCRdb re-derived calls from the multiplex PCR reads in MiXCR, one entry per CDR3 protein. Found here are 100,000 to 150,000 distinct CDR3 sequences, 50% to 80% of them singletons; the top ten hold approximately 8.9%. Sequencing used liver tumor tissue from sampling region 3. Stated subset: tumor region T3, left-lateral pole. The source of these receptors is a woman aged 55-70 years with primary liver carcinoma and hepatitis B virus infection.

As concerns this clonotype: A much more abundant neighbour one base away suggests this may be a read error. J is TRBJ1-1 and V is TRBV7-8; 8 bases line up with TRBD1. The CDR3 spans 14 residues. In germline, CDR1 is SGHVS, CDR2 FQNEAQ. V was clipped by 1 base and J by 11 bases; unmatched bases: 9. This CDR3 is CASSLGDRPLGAFF. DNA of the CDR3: TGTGCCAGCAGCTTAGGGGACAGGCCTTTAGGGGCTTTCTTT.

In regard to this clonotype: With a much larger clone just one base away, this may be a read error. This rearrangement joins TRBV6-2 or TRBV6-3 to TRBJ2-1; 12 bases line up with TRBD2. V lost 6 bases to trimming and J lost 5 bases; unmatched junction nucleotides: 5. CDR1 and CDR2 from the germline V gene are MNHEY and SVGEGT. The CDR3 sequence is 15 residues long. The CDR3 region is CASSPSGRAHNEQFF. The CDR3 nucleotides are TGTGCCAGCAGCCCTAGCGGGAGGGCCCACAATGAGCAGTTCTTC.

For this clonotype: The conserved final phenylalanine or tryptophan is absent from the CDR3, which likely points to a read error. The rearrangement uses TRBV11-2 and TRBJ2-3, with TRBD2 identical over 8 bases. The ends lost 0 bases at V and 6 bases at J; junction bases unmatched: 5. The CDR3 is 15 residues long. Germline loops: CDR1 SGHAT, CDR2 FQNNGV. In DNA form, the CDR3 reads TGTGCCAGCAGCTTAGAGCGGGGGGCGGCTGATACGCAGTATCTT. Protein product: CASSLERGAADTQYL.

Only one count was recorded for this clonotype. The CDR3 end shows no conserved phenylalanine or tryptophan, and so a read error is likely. In DNA, the CDR3 is TGCAGCATCTCCATGGCTGGGGAGCTGTTTTAT. Translating it yields CSISMAGELFY. This chain joins TRBV29-1 and TRBJ2-2; no definite D call. This CDR3 has 11 amino acids. Germline V gene lookup returns CDR1 SQVTM and CDR2 ANQGSEA. V was trimmed by 8 bases and J by 8 bases, leaving 12 bases between them.

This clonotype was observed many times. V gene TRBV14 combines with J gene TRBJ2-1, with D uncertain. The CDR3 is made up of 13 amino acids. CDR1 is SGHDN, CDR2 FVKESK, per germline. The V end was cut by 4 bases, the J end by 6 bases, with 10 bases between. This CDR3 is CASSPQEVNEQFF. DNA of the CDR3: TGTGCCAGCAGCCCCCAGGAAGTCAATGAGCAGTTCTTC. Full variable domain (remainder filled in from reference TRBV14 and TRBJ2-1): EAGVTQFPSHSVIEKGQTVTLRCDPISGHDNLYWYRRVMGKEIKFLLHFVKESKQDESGMPNNRFLAERTGGTYSTLKVQPAELEDSGVYFCASSPQEVNEQFFGPGTRLTVL.

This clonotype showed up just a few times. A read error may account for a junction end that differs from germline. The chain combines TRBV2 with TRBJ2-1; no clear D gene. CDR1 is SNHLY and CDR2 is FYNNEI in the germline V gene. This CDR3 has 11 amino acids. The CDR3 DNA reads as TGTGCCAGCAGTGAGTCTGTAACTACTCGTTTC. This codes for CASSESVTTRF.

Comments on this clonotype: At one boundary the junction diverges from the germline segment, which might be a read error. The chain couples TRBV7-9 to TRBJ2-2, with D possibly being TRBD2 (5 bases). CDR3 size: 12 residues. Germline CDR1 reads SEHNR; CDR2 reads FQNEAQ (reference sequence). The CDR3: CASSLGPGEPFF. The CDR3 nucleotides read TGTGCCAGCAGCTTAGGGCCCGGGGAGCCGTTTTTT.

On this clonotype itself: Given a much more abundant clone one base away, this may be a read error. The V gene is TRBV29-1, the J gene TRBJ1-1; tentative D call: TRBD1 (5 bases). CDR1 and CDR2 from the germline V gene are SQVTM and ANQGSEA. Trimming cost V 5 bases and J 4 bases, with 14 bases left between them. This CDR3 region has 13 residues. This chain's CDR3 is CSVTKGAATEAFF. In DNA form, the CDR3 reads TGCAGCGTTACAAAAGGGGCCGCCACTGAAGCTTTCTTT.

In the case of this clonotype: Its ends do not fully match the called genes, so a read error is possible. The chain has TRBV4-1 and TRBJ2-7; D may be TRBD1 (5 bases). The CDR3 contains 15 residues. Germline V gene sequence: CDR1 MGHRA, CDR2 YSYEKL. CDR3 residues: CVSSQDPPGLYEQYF. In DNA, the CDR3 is TGCGTCAGCAGCCAAGATCCCCCAGGGCTCTACGAGCAATACTTC.

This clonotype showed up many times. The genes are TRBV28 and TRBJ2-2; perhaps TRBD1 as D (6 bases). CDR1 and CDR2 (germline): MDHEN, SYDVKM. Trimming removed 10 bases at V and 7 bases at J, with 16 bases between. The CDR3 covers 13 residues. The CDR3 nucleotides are TGTGCCACTCAGAGGGACACAATCGGGGAGCTGTTTTTT. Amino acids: CATQRDTIGELFF.

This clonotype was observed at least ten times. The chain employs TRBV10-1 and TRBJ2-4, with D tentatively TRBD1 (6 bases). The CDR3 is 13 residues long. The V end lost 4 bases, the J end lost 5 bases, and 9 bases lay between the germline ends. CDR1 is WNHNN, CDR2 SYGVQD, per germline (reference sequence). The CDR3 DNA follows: TGCGCCAGCAGTGCTTCAGGGGAAAACATTCAGTACTTC. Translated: CASSASGENIQYF.

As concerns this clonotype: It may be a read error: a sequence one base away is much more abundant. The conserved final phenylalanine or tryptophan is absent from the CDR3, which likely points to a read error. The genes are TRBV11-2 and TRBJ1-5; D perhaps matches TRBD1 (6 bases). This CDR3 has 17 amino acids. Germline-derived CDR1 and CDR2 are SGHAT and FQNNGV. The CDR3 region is CAGSLGPSGAENQPQHS. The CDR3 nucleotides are TGTGCCGGCAGCTTAGGCCCATCGGGGGCTGAGAATCAGCCCCAGCATTCT.

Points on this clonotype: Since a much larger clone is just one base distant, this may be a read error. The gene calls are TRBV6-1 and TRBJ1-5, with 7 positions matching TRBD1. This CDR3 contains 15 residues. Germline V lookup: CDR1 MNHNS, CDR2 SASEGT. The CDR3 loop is CASKGEGASNQPRHF. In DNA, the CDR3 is TGTGCCAGCAAAGGGGAGGGGGCAAGCAATCAGCCCCGGCATTTT.

The CDR3, as DNA: TGCAACGTCTCGGGGGTCTATGGCTACACCTTC. Residues: CNVSGVYGYTF. The chain combines TRBV29-1 with TRBJ1-2; maybe TRBD1 (5 bases). This CDR3 is 11 amino acids long. Per the germline V gene, CDR1 is SQVTM and CDR2 is ANQGSEA.

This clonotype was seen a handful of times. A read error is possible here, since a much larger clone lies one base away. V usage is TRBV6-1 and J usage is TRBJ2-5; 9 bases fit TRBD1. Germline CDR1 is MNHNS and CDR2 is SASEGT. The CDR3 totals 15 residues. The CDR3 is CVSSEATGGQETQYF. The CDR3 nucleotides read TGTGTCAGCAGTGAGGCGACAGGGGGGCAAGAGACCCAGTACTTC.

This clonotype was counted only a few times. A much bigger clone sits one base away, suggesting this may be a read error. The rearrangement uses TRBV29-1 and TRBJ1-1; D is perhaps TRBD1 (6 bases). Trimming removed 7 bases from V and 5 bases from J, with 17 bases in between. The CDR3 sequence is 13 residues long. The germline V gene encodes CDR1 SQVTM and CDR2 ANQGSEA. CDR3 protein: CSAGVGGQTEAFF. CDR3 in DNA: TGCAGCGCTGGGGTGGGGGGCCAGACTGAAGCTTTCTTT.

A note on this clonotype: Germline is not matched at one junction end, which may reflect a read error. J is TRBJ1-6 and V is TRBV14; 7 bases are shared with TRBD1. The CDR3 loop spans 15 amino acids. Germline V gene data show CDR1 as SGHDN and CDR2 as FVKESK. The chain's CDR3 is CASSQYRQGNSTLHF. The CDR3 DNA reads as TGTGCCAGCAGCCAATACAGACAGGGTAATTCAACCCTCCACTTT.

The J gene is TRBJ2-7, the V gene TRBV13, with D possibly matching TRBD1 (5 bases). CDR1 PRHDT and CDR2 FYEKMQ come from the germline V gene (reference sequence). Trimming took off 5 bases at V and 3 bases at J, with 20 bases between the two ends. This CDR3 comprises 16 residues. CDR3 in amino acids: CASSPPPQGYYYEQYF. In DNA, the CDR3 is TGTGCCAGCAGCCCCCCTCCGCAGGGCTACTACTACGAGCAGTACTTC.

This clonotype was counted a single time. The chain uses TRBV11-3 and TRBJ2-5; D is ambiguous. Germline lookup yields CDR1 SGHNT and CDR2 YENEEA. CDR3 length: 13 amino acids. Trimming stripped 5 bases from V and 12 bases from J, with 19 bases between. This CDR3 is CASSLVGQEAKYF. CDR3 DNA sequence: TGTGCCAGCAGCCTAGTCGGTCAAGAGGCCAAGTACTTC.

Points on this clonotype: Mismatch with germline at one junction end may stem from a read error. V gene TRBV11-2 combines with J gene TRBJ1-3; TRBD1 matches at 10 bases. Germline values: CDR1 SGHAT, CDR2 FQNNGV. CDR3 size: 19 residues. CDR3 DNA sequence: TGTACCAGCAGCTCACGCCCGGACAGGGGGGCGTACTATGGAAACACCATATATTTT. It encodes CTSSSRPDRGAYYGNTIYF. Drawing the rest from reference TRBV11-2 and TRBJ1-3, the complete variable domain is EAGVAQSPRYKIIEKRQSVAFWCNPISGHATLYWYQQILGQGPKLLIQFQNNGVVDDSQLPKDRFSAERLKGVDSTLKIQPAKLEDSAVYLCTSSSRPDRGAYYGNTIYFGEGSWLTVV.

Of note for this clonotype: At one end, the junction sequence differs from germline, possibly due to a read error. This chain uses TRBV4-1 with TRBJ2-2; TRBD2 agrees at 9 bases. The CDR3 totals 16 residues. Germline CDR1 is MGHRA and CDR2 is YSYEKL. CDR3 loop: CACNQDLLAGRVELSF. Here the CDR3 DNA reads TGCGCCTGCAACCAAGACCTCCTAGCGGGGCGGGTGGAGCTGTCTTTT.

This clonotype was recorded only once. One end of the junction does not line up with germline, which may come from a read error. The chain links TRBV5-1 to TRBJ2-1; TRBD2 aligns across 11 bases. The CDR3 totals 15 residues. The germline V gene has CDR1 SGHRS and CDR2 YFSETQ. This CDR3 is CVSSQPASGRPEQFF. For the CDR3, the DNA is TGCGTCAGCAGCCAGCCGGCTAGCGGGAGGCCTGAGCAGTTCTTC.

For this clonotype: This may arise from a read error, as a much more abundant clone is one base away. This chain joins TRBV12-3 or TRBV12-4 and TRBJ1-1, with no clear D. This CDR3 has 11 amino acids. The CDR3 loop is CAGSLTTEAFF. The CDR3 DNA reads TGTGCCGGCAGTTTAACCACTGAAGCTTTCTTT.

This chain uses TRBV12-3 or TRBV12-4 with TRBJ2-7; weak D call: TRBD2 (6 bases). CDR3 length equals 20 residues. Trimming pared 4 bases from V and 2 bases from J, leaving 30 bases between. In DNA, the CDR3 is TGTGCCAGCAGTTCGGTCCTGACTAGTGGGAGGTTGGGAAAAACCTACGAGCAGTACTTC. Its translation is CASSSVLTSGRLGKTYEQYF.

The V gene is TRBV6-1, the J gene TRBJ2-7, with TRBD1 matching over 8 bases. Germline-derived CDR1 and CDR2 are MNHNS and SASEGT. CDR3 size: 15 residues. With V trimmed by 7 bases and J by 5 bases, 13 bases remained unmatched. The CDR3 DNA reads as TGTGCCAGCACCTTCGGACAGGGCGTCGGCCACGAGCAGTACTTC. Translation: CASTFGQGVGHEQYF.

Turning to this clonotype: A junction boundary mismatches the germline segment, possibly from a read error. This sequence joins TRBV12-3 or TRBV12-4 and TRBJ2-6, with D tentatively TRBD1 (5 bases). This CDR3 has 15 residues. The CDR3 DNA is TGTGCCAGCAGTATACGGAGAGCTGGGGCCAACGTCCTGAGTTTC. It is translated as CASSIRRAGANVLSF.